This entry describes one T cell receptor (beta chain). The antigen remains undetermined. The assay was immunoSEQ multiplex PCR, and TCRdb's table has in-frame clones only and misses some. The sample consists of tens of thousands of clones, under 95% of them appearing once. The data are from a study of stem cell transplantation in POMP-related autoinflammatory disease. On the study more broadly: Impaired MHC class I-dependent CD8+ differentiation was hypothesized from defective thymoproteasomes. Before transplant, CD4+ T cells skewed naive and CD8+ proportions were low. Study-wide results and caveats: Fewer unique TRB V-J gene pairings were identified in patients with PRAID. A trend toward lower repertoire diversity and greater clonality appeared in every analyzed T-cell subset of PRAID patients.

The germline gives CDR1 MDHEN, CDR2 SYDVKM. The CDR3 runs to 14 residues. The ends were cut back, 2 bases at V and 5 bases at J, with 10 bases in the middle. Specimen: CD4+ T cells from PBMCs, collected after stem cell transplantation. The chain uses TRBV28 and TRBJ2-1, with D perhaps matching TRBD2 (5 bases). The sequence derives from a human patient with POMP-related autoinflammation and immune dysregulation (PRAID). Part of the T cell pool may stem from the graft donor. This CDR3 reads CASSLPTTHNEQFF. CDR3 nucleotide sequence: TGTGCCAGCAGTTTACCGACTACCCACAATGAGCAGTTCTTC.